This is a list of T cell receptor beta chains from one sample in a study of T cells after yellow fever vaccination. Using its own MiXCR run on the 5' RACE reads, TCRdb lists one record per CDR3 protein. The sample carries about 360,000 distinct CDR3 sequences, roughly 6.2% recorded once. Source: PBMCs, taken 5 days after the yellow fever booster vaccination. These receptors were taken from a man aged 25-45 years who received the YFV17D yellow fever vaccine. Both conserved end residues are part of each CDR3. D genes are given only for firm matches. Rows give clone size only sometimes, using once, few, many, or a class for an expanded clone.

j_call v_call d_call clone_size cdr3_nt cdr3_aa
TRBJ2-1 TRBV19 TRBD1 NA TGTGCCAGTAGTACCTCCGGGACAGGGGACAATGAGCAGTTCTTC CASSTSGTGDNEQFF
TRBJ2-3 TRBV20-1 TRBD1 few TGCAGTGCGACTGGGACAGGGAGCACAGATACGCAGTATTTT CSATGTGSTDTQYF
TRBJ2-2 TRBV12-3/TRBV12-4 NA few TGTGCCAGCAGTCCCAGGGACTCCGCGGTCTCCGGGGAGCTGTTTTTT CASSPRDSAVSGELFF
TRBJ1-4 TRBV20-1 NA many TGCAGTGCTAGAGAACAAAATGAAAAACTGTTTTTT CSAREQNEKLFF
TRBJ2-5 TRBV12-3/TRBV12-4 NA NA TGTGCCAGCAGTTTGAGCGGAAAGACCCAGTACTTC CASSLSGKTQYF
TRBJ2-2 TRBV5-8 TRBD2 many TGTGCCAGCAGCCGACCGGGGGGGCACTTTCTCGGGGAGCTGTTTTTT CASSRPGGHFLGELFF
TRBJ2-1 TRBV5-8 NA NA TGTGCCAGCAGCTTGGCCTCCGGGCGGGCAGCTTGGTATGAGCGGTTCTTC CASSLASGRAAWYERFF
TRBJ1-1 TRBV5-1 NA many TGCGCCAGCAGCTTGGCAACGGGGGACACTGAAGCTTTCTTT CASSLATGDTEAFF
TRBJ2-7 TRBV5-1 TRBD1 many TGCGCCAGCAAATCGGGACAGGGCCACGAGCAGTACTTC CASKSGQGHEQYF
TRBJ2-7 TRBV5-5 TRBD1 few TGTGCCAGCAGCTCGACAGGGAGCGACGAGCAGTACTTC CASSSTGSDEQYF
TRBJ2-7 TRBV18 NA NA TGTGCCAGCTCTCGCGAATTCCGGGACGACGAAGCGTACTTC CASSREFRDDEAYF
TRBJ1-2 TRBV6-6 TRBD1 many TGTGCCAGCAGCCCGGGACAGTTCTATGGCTACACCTTC CASSPGQFYGYTF
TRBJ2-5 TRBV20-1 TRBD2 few TGCAGTGCGCCCGGGAATAGCGGGAGTATAGTTGGGGCCCAGTACTTC CSAPGNSGSIVGAQYF
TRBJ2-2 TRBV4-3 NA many TGCGCCAGCAGCCAAGCACGGTTGAACACCGGGGAGCTGTTTTTT CASSQARLNTGELFF
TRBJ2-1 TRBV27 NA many TGTGCCAGCAGTTTAAAGGGGAATGAGCAGTTCTTC CASSLKGNEQFF
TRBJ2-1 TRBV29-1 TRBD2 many TGCAGCGCGGGACTAGCGGGAGTCAATGAGCAGTTCTTC CSAGLAGVNEQFF
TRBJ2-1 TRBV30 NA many TGTGCCTGGAGTCCGACCTACAATGAGCAGTTCTTC CAWSPTYNEQFF
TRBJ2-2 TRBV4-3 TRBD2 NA TGCGCCAGCAGCCAAGGGCTAGCGGACACCGGGGAGCTGTTTTTT CASSQGLADTGELFF
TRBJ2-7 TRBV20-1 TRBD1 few TGCAGTGCTCAAACCGGGACAGCTACCTACGAGCAGTACTTC CSAQTGTATYEQYF
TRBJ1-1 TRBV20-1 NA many TGCAGTGCTAGGGGGACGGTGGTCCCTGAAGCTTTCTTT CSARGTVVPEAFF
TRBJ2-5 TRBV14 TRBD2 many TGTGCCAGCAGCCAGGGACTAGCCGTCGGGACCCAGTACTTC CASSQGLAVGTQYF
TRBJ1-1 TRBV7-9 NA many TGTGCCAGCAGGACGAAGGGGGGCACTGAAGCTTTCTTT CASRTKGGTEAFF
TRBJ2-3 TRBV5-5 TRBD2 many TGTGCCAGCAGCGGGGGACTAGCGGCAAGCACAGATACGCAGTATTTT CASSGGLAASTDTQYF
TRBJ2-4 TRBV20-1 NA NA TGCAGTGCTACTGCAGGGGCAAGTAAAAACATTCAGTACTTC CSATAGASKNIQYF
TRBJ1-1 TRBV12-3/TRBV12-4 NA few NA CASSSSVATYAFF
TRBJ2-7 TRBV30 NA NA TGTGCCTGGAGAACCCTTTCCTACGAGCAGTACTTC CAWRTLSYEQYF
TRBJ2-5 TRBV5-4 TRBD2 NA TGTGCCAGCAGCCAGGGACTAGCGGAACAAGAGACCCAGTACTTC CASSQGLAEQETQYF
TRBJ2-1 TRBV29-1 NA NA TGCAGCTCCGAGGGGGCGGGAGGAGTGGATGAGCAGTTCTTC CSSEGAGGVDEQFF
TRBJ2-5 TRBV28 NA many TGTGCCAGCAGTTTTTTCGGGGCAGAAGAGACCCAGTACTTC CASSFFGAEETQYF
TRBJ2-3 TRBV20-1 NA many TGCAGTGCTAGAGGCTCAGCATTCGCGGATACGCAGTATTTT CSARGSAFADTQYF
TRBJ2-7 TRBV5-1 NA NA TGCGCCAGCAGCTTGGCCCAAGCGAAGCCCTCCTACGAGCAGTACTTC CASSLAQAKPSYEQYF
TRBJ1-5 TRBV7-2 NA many TGTGCCAGCAGCTTAGGGGGGCTAGGTCAGCCCCAGCATTTT CASSLGGLGQPQHF
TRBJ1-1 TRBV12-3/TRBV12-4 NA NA TGTGCCAGCGACGGGAGGGTACGAGCTGAAGCTTTCTTT CASDGRVRAEAFF
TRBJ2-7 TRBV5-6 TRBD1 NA TGTGCCAGCAGCTTCGACAGGGGGACTAACGAGCAGTACTTC CASSFDRGTNEQYF
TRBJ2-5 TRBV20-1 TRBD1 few TGCAGTGCTCCTAGACAGGGCGGGGAGACCCAGTACTTC CSAPRQGGETQYF
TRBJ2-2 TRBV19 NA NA TGTGCCAGTAACCCTCTCTCGCTAAGGGACAACACCGGGGAGCTGTTTTTT CASNPLSLRDNTGELFF
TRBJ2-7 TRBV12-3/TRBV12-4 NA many TGTGCCAGCAGTTCAGGCGGGATCTACGAGCAGTACTTC CASSSGGIYEQYF
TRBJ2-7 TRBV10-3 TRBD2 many TGTGCCATCAGTGAGTTAACGGGAGGGTCAGATATCGAGCAGTACTTC CAISELTGGSDIEQYF
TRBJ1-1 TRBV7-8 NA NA TGTGCCAGCAGCCCAGTGCCCGGTACTGAAGCTTTCTTT CASSPVPGTEAFF
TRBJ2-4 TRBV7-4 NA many TGTGCCAGCAGCTTAACAGGGACAATAGCCAAAAACATTCAGTACTTC CASSLTGTIAKNIQYF
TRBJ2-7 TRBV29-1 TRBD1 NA TGCAGCGTTGATCCCCGGGCAGGGGGCTACGAGCAGTACTTC CSVDPRAGGYEQYF
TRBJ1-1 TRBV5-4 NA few TGTGCCAGCAGCGCAGTTACAGGGACGAACACTGAAGCTTTCTTT CASSAVTGTNTEAFF
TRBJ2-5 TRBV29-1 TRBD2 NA TGCAGCGTTGAAGAACTAGCGGGAGGCGGACAAGAGACCCAGTACTTC CSVEELAGGGQETQYF
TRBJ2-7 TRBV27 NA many TGTGCCAGCAGTATGAGCGGAAACTACGAGCAGTACTTC CASSMSGNYEQYF
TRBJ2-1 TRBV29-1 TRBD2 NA TGCAGCGCCCCCCCTAGCGGGAGTAGTATGAATGAGCAGTTCTTC CSAPPSGSSMNEQFF
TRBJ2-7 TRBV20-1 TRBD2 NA TGCAGTGCTGGCAGGGGACTAGTGGGCTACGAGCAGTACTTC CSAGRGLVGYEQYF
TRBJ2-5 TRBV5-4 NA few TGTGCCAGCAGCGCCAGACAGGAGGGGATGGAGACCCAGTACTTC CASSARQEGMETQYF
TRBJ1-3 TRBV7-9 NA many TGTGCCAGCAACCCCCAGGGCGGCACCTCTGGAAACACCATATATTTT CASNPQGGTSGNTIYF
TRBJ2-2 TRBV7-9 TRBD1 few TGTGCCAGCAGCTTAGATTGGACAGGGACGAACACCGGGGAGCTGTTTTTT CASSLDWTGTNTGELFF
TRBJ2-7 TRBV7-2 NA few TGTGCCAGCAGCTCTCGAGCGGGCGCGGGCGAGCAGTACTTC CASSSRAGAGEQYF
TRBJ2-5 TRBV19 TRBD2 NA TGTGCCAGTAGTAATAGCGGGAGAAATCAAGAGACCCAGTACTTC CASSNSGRNQETQYF
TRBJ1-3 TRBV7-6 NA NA TGTGCCAGCAGCTTACCACCAACAGGGTGTGGAAACACCATATATTTT CASSLPPTGCGNTIYF
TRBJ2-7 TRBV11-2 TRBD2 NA TGTGCCAGCAGCTTCTCCCGAGGGATAGCGGGAGGCCAGTTGGGTGAGCAGTACTTC CASSFSRGIAGGQLGEQYF
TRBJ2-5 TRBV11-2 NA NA TGTGCCAGCAGCTCATTGGCGGGTCCAGAGACCCAGTACTTC CASSSLAGPETQYF
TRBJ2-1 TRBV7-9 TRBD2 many TGTGCCAGCAGCCTAGATAGCGGGAGAAGCAATGAGCAGTTCTTC CASSLDSGRSNEQFF